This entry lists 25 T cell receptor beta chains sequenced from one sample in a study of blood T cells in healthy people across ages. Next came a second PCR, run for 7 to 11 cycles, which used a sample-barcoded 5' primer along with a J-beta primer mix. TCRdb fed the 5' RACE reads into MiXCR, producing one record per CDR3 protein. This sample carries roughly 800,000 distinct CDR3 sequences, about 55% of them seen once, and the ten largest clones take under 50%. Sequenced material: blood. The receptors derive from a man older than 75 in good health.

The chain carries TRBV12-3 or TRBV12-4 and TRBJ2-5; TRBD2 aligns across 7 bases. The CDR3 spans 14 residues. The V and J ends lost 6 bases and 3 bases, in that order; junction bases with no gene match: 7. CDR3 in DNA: TGTGCCAGCAGGGGGAGCGGGGCAAAAGAGACCCAGTACTTC. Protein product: CASRGSGAKETQYF.

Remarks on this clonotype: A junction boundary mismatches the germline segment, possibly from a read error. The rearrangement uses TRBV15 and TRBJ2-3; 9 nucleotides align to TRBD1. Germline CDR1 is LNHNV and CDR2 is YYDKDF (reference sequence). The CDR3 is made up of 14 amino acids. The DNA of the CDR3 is TGTGCCACCATCAGGGACAGGGTCCCAGATGCGCAGTATTTT. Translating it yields CATIRDRVPDAQYF.

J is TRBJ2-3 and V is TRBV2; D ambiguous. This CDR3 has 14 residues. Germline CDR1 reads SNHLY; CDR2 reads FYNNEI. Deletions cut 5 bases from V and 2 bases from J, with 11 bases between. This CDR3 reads CASSSLFDTDTQYF. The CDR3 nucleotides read TGTGCCAGCAGTTCCCTTTTTGACACAGATACGCAGTATTTT.

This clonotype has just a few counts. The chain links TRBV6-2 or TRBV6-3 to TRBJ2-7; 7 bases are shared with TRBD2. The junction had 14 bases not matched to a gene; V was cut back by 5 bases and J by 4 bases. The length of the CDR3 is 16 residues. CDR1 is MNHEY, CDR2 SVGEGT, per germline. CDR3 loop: CASSPRGSGKLYEQYF. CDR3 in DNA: TGTGCCAGCAGTCCAAGAGGGAGCGGGAAGTTGTACGAGCAGTACTTC.

This CDR3 reads CASRRDNSNQPQHF. The CDR3 DNA follows: TGTGCCAGCAGAAGGGACAATAGCAATCAGCCCCAGCATTTT. The chain uses TRBV27 and TRBJ1-5, with D perhaps matching TRBD1 (6 bases). With 6 bases removed from V and 0 bases from J, the gap between germline ends came to 9 bases. The CDR3 extends over 14 amino acids. Germline CDR1 reads MNHEY; CDR2 reads SMNVEV (reference sequence).

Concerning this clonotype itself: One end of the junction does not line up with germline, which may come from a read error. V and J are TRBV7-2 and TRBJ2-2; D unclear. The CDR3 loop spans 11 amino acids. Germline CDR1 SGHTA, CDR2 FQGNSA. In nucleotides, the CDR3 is TGTGCCAGCAGTTTAGCCGGGGAGCTGTTTTTT. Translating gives CASSLAGELFF.

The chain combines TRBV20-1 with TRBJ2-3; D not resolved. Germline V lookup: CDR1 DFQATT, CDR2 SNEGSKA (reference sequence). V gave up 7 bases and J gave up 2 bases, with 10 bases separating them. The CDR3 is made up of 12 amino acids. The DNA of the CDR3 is TGCAGTGTCCGGGCTACCACAGATACGCAGTATTTT. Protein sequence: CSVRATTDTQYF.

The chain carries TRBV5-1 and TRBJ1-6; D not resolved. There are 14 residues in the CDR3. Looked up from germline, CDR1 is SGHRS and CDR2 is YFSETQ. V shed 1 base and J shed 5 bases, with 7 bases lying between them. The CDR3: CASSLNRDNSPLHF. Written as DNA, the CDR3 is TGCGCCAGCAGCTTGAACCGAGATAATTCACCCCTCCACTTT.

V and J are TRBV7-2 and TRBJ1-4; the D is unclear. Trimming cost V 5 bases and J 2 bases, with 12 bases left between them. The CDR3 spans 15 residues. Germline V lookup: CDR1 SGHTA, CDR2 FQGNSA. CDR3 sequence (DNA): TGTGCCAGCAGCCCACAAGCAAGGACTAATGAAAAACTGTTTTTT. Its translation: CASSPQARTNEKLFF.

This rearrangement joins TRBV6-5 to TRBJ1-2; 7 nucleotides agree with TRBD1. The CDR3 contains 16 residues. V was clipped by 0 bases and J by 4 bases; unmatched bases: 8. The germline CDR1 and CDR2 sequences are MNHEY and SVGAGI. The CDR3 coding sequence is TGTGCCAGCAGTTACTCGGGGGGACAGCCATCCTATGGCTACACCTTC. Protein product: CASSYSGGQPSYGYTF.

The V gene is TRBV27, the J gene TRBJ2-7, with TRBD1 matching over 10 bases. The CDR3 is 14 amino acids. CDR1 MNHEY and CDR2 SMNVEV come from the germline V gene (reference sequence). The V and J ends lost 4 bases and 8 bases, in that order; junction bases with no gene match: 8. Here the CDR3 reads CASSSRGQGDKQYF. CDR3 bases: TGTGCCAGCAGTTCACGAGGACAGGGGGATAAGCAGTACTTC.

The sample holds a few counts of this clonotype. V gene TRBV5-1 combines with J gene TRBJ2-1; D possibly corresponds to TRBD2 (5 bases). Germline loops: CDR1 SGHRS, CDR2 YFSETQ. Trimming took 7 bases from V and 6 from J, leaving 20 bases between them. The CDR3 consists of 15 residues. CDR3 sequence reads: CASGEGRKTFNEQFF. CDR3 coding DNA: TGCGCCAGCGGAGAGGGAAGGAAAACGTTCAATGAGCAGTTCTTC.

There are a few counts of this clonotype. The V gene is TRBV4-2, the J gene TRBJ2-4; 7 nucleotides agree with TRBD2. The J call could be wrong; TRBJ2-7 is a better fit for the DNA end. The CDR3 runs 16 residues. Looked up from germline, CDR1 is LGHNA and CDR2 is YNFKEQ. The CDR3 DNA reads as TGTGCCAGCAGCCCAACACGCGGGAGTCTCGGCTACGAGCAGTACTTC. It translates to CASSPTRGSLGYEQYF.

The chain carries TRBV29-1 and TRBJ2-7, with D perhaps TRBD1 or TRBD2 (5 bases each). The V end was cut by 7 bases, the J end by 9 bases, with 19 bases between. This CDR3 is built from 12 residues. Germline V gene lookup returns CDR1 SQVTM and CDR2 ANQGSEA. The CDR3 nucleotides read TGCAGCGCCAGATTGAGGGGAGCTGCGCAGTACTTC. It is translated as CSARLRGAAQYF.

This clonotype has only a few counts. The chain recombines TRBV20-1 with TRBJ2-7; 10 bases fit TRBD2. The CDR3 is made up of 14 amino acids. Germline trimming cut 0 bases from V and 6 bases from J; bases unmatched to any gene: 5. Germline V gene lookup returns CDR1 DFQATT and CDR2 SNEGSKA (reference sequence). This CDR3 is CSAREGLAGAEQYF. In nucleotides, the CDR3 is TGCAGTGCTAGAGAGGGTCTAGCGGGAGCCGAGCAGTACTTC.

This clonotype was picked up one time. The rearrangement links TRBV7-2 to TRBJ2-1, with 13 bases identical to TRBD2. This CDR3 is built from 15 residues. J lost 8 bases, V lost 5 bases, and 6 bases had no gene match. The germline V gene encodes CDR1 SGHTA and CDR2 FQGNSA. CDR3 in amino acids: CASSRTSGRPDEQFF. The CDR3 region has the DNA TGTGCCAGCAGCCGGACTAGCGGGAGACCCGATGAGCAGTTCTTC.

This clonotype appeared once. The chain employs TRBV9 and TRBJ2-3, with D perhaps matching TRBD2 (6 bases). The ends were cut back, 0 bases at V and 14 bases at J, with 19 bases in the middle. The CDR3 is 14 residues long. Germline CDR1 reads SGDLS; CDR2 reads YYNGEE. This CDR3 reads CASSVGLDHRYAYF. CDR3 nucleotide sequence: TGTGCCAGCAGCGTAGGACTAGACCACAGATACGCGTATTTT. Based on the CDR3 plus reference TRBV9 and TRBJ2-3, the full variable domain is DSGVTQTPKHLITATGQRVTLRCSPRSGDLSVYWYQQSLDQGLQFLIQYYNGEERAKGNILERFSAQQFPDLHSELNLSSLELGDSALYFCASSVGLDHRYAYFGPGTRLTVL.

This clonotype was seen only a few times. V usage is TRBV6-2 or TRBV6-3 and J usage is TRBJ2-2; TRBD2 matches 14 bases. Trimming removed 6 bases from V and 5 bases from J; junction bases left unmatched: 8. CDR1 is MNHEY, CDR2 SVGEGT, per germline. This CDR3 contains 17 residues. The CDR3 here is CASSQTSGRADTGELFF. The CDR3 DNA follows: TGTGCCAGCAGCCAGACTAGCGGGAGGGCCGATACCGGGGAGCTGTTTTTT.

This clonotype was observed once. CDR3 region: CSVEELVGETQYF. Here the CDR3 DNA reads TGCAGCGTTGAAGAGTTAGTGGGAGAGACCCAGTACTTC. V and J are TRBV29-1 and TRBJ2-5, with D unresolved. V lost 0 bases and J lost 4, with 9 bases in between. The germline V gene has CDR1 SQVTM and CDR2 ANQGSEA. This CDR3 has 13 amino acids.

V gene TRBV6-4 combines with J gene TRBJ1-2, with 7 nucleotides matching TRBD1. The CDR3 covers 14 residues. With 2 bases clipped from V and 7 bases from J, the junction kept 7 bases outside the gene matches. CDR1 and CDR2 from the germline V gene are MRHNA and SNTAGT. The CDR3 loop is CASSDATGAIGYTF. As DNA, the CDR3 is TGTGCCAGCAGTGACGCCACAGGGGCTATTGGCTACACCTTC.

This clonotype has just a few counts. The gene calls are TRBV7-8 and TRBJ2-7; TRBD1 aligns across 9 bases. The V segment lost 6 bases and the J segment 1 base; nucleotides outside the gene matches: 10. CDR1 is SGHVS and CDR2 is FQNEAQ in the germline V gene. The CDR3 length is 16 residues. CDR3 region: CASSKQGQGYSYEQYF. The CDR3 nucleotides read TGTGCCAGCAGTAAACAGGGACAGGGATATTCCTACGAGCAGTACTTC.

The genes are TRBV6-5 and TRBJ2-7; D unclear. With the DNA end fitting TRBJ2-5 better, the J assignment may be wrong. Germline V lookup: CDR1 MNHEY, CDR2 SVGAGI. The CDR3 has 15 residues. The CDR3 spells CASSYSNGFEETQYF. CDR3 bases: TGTGCCAGCAGTTACTCGAACGGGTTCGAGGAGACCCAGTACTTC.

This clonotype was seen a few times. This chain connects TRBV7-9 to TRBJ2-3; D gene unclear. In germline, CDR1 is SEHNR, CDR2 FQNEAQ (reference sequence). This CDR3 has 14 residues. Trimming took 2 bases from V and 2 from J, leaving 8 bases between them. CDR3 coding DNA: TGTGCCAGCAGCTTACATGAGATCACAGATACGCAGTATTTT. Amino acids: CASSLHEITDTQYF.

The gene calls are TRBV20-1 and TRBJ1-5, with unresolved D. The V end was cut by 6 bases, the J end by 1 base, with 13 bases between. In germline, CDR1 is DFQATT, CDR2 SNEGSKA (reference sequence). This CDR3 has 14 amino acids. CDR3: CSAPSGGSNQPQHF. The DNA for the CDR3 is TGCAGTGCCCCCTCAGGAGGGAGCAATCAGCCCCAGCATTTT.

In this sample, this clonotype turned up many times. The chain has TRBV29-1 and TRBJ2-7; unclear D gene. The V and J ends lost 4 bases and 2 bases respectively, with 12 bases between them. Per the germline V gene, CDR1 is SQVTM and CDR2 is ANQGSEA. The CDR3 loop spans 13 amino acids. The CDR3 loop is CSVAPVVPYEQYF. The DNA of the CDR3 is TGCAGCGTTGCACCCGTCGTCCCCTACGAGCAGTACTTC.